Following are 32 T cell receptor beta chains from one sample sequenced in a study of ipilimumab plus nivolumab after autologous stem cell transplantation. Measured with immunoSEQ multiplex PCR; TCRdb has only the in-frame clones, and not every one. Among about 9,500 clones listed, 67% were seen once. Sequenced material: PBMCs, taken in a trial of ipilimumab plus nivolumab as post-transplant consolidation. The receptors here all came from a female donor with multiple myeloma.

V gene TRBV6-5 combines with J gene TRBJ1-1; D unresolved. The V gene's germline CDR1 is MNHEY and CDR2 SVGAGI. Trimming took off 0 bases at V and 11 bases at J, with 13 bases between the two ends. This CDR3 region has 13 residues. The chain's CDR3 is CASSYSRETTAFF. CDR3 sequence (DNA): TGTGCCAGCAGTTACTCGAGGGAGACGACGGCTTTCTTT.

V and J are TRBV28 and TRBJ2-5; 7 bases agree with TRBD2. This CDR3 comprises 15 residues. V lost 6 bases to trimming and J lost 5 bases; unmatched junction nucleotides: 12. Germline V lookup: CDR1 MDHEN, CDR2 SYDVKM. CDR3 DNA: TGTGCCAGCAGCCTCCAAGGCGCGGGAGAGGAGACCCAGTACTTC. It codes for CASSLQGAGEETQYF.

This chain joins TRBV7-2 and TRBJ2-5, with 13 bases that match TRBD2. V gave up 1 base and J gave up 5 bases; unmatched junction bases: 7. Germline lookup yields CDR1 SGHTA and CDR2 FQGNSA. The CDR3 runs 17 residues. The CDR3 loop reads CASSLVSGTSGMETQYF. For the CDR3, the DNA is TGTGCCAGCAGCTTAGTCTCCGGGACTAGCGGGATGGAGACCCAGTACTTC. The full variable domain, its missing parts supplied by reference TRBV7-2 and TRBJ2-5, is GAGVSQSPSNKVTEKGKDVELRCDPISGHTALYWYRQSLGQGLEFLIYFQGNSAPDKSGLPSDRFSAERTGGSVSTLTIQRTQQEDSAVYLCASSLVSGTSGMETQYFGPGTRLLVL.

V usage is TRBV4-1 and J usage is TRBJ1-5, with a weak D call TRBD1 (6 bases). V lost 0 bases and J lost 6, with 15 bases in between. Germline V gene lookup returns CDR1 MGHRA and CDR2 YSYEKL. The CDR3 consists of 16 residues. CDR3 residues: CASSQDGGQGGQPQHF. CDR3 in DNA: TGCGCCAGCAGCCAAGATGGGGGGCAGGGAGGTCAGCCCCAGCATTTT.

The chain recombines TRBV7-9 with TRBJ2-3; 7 bases fit TRBD1. Looked up from germline, CDR1 is SEHNR and CDR2 is FQNEAQ (reference sequence). The CDR3 runs to 16 residues. Trimming removed 3 bases from V and 6 bases from J; junction bases left unmatched: 12. The CDR3 here is CASSFVWTGLGDTQYF. The CDR3 DNA is TGTGCCAGCAGCTTTGTCTGGACAGGACTCGGGGATACGCAGTATTTT.

CDR3 DNA: TGTGCAAGCGGGCAGGAGAGTACTAATGAAAAACTGTTTTTT. It specifies CASGQESTNEKLFF. The chain recombines TRBV6-1 with TRBJ1-4; no firm D call. CDR1 and CDR2 (germline): MNHNS, SASEGT. The CDR3 covers 14 residues.

The V gene is TRBV19, the J gene TRBJ2-3, with D possibly TRBD2 on 6 matching bases. CDR3 size: 14 residues. Germline V lookup: CDR1 LNHDA, CDR2 SQIVND (reference sequence). V lost 3 bases and J lost 6, with 13 bases in between. The CDR3 bases are TGTGCCAGTAGTATTACTAGCAACGGGGATACGCAGTATTTT. Amino acids: CASSITSNGDTQYF.

The rearrangement uses TRBV5-1 and TRBJ2-6; 9 positions agree with TRBD1. CDR1 and CDR2 (germline): SGHRS, YFSETQ. The CDR3 runs to 17 residues. Unmatched junction bases numbered 5, after V lost 4 bases and J lost 0 bases. CDR3 amino acids: CASSGGQGVSGANVLTF. DNA of the CDR3: TGCGCCAGCAGCGGGGGACAGGGCGTCTCTGGGGCCAACGTCCTGACTTTC.

The rearrangement joins TRBV28 to TRBJ2-3, with 10 bases fitting TRBD1. The junction had 11 bases not matched to a gene; V was cut back by 5 bases and J by 6 bases. CDR3 length: 16 amino acids. Germline V lookup: CDR1 MDHEN, CDR2 SYDVKM. The CDR3 loop is CASSTRRDRGGDTQYF. CDR3 nucleotides: TGTGCCAGCAGTACGCGCCGGGACAGGGGAGGGGATACGCAGTATTTT.

This clone turned up a few times. The chain has TRBV7-2 and TRBJ2-3, with 9 bases lining up with TRBD2. Germline trimming cut 1 base from V and 4 bases from J; bases unmatched to any gene: 3. Germline CDR1 is SGHTA and CDR2 is FQGNSA. The CDR3 contains 15 residues. CDR3 sequence reads: CASSLGSGSADTQYF. The CDR3 DNA reads as TGTGCCAGCAGCTTAGGTAGCGGGAGTGCAGATACGCAGTATTTT.

The chain employs TRBV7-3 and TRBJ2-1, with TRBD2 identical over 11 bases. The CDR3 is made up of 18 amino acids. The J segment lost 7 bases and the V segment lost 5 bases, leaving 16 bases of the junction unmatched. The germline gives CDR1 SGHTA, CDR2 FQGTGA. Written as DNA, the CDR3 is TGTGCCAGCAGCGCCGGGACTAGCGGCCCTCTGAGGAGAAATGAGCAGTTCTTC. This sequence encodes CASSAGTSGPLRRNEQFF.

The J gene is TRBJ2-3, the V gene TRBV7-3; D remains ambiguous. The germline V gene encodes CDR1 SGHTA and CDR2 FQGTGA. The CDR3 has 14 amino acids. V gave up 5 bases and J gave up 2 bases, with 11 bases separating them. As DNA, the CDR3 is TGTGCCAGCAGCCCAACACCGCTCACAGATACGCAGTATTTT. Its translation: CASSPTPLTDTQYF.

This clone was counted between two and nine times. The genes are TRBV28 and TRBJ1-2, with D tentatively TRBD1 (5 bases). CDR1 and CDR2 (germline): MDHEN, SYDVKM. The CDR3 is 13 amino acids. Trimming took off 7 bases at V and 4 bases at J, with 13 bases between the two ends. The CDR3 loop reads CASNKDIAYGYTF. CDR3 DNA: TGTGCCAGCAATAAGGACATAGCCTATGGCTACACCTTC.

The CDR3 sequence: CASSFGTGSGNTIYF. In DNA, the CDR3 is TGTGCCAGCAGCTTTGGAACAGGGTCAGGAAACACCATATATTTT. The rearrangement uses TRBV7-8 and TRBJ1-3; a weak D match, TRBD1 (6 bases). Per germline, CDR1 SGHVS and CDR2 FQNEAQ. The CDR3 sequence is 15 residues long. V lost 3 bases to trimming and J lost 4 bases, with 13 bases between them.

V and J are TRBV18 and TRBJ1-2; TRBD1 matches 8 bases. Looked up from germline, CDR1 is KGHSH and CDR2 is LQKENI. The junction had 7 bases not matched to a gene; V was cut back by 5 bases and J by 5 bases. CDR3 length equals 14 residues. The CDR3 coding sequence is TGTGCCAGCTCATCGACAGGGGAGACATATGGCTACACCTTC. This gives the protein CASSSTGETYGYTF. Supplemented by reference TRBV18 and TRBJ1-2, the full variable domain reads NAGVMQNPRHLVRRRGQEARLRCSPMKGHSHVYWYRQLPEEGLKFMVYLQKENIIDESGMPKERFSAEFPKEGPSILRIQQVVRGDSAAYFCASSSTGETYGYTFGSGTRLTVV.

This clone has more than one count but fewer than ten. The V call is TRBV7-8, the J call TRBJ2-2; D not resolved. This CDR3 spans 13 amino acids. Germline lookup yields CDR1 SGHVS and CDR2 FQNEAQ. Between the trimmed V and J ends, which lost 2 bases and 4 bases, there was a span of 5 bases. CDR3 sequence: CASSLNPTGELFF. The DNA of the CDR3 is TGTGCCAGCAGCTTAAACCCCACCGGGGAGCTGTTTTTT.

The gene calls are TRBV10-2 and TRBJ2-1; D gene uncertain. The germline CDR1 and CDR2 sequences are WSHSY and SAAADI. The CDR3 totals 14 residues. V lost 2 bases, J lost 4 bases, and 9 bases lay in between. The CDR3 sequence is CASSEPGLYNEQFF. CDR3 in DNA: TGCGCCAGCAGTGAGCCGGGCCTTTACAATGAGCAGTTCTTC.

The chain joins TRBV5-1 to TRBJ1-1; no clear D. V dropped 3 bases and J dropped 0 bases, with 18 bases sitting between them. The CDR3 extends over 17 amino acids. Germline CDR1 and CDR2: SGHRS and YFSETQ. The CDR3 coding sequence is TGCGCCAGCAGCTCGGAGGCACGGACTCGACTGAACACTGAAGCTTTCTTT. Its protein is CASSSEARTRLNTEAFF.

This chain links TRBV7-8 with TRBJ2-7; 7 bases are shared with TRBD1. The CDR3 sequence is 12 residues long. After removal of 5 bases from V and 7 bases from J, the junction contained 5 bases not matched to a gene. The germline CDR1 and CDR2 sequences are SGHVS and FQNEAQ. As DNA, the CDR3 is TGTGCCAGCAGCCGAATACAGGGGGAGCAGTACTTC. It is translated as CASSRIQGEQYF.

The chain carries TRBV11-3 and TRBJ2-3; D may be TRBD1 (5 bases). The CDR3 totals 14 residues. Germline V gene lookup returns CDR1 SGHNT and CDR2 YENEEA. V lost 5 bases, J lost 2 bases, and 11 bases lay in between. The CDR3 bases are TGTGCCAGCAGCCCCCAGGGTTCCACAGATACGCAGTATTTT. This codes for CASSPQGSTDTQYF.

The chain uses TRBV6-5 and TRBJ2-7, with a tentative D call TRBD1 (5 bases). Germline V CDR1 and CDR2: MNHEY, SVGAGI. Trimming removed 2 bases at V and 5 bases at J, with 13 bases between. This CDR3 has 14 amino acids. The CDR3 sequence is CASSYEGDLHEQYF. The CDR3 DNA reads as TGTGCCAGCAGTTACGAAGGGGATCTCCACGAGCAGTACTTC.

The chain carries TRBV27 and TRBJ2-5; 12 bases are shared with TRBD2. This CDR3 comprises 15 residues. The J segment lost 6 bases and the V segment lost 6 bases, leaving 8 bases of the junction unmatched. Per the germline V gene, CDR1 is MNHEY and CDR2 is SMNVEV (reference sequence). Written as DNA, the CDR3 is TGTGCCAGCAGGCTCACTAGCGGGAGGACTAAGACCCAGTACTTC. Its translation is CASRLTSGRTKTQYF.

V and J are TRBV10-3 and TRBJ1-2, with D maybe TRBD1 (5 bases). Looked up from germline, CDR1 is ENHRY and CDR2 is SYGVKD. This CDR3 is 13 amino acids long. V was shortened by 4 bases and J by 4 bases, with 10 bases between the two germline ends. CDR3 sequence (DNA): TGTGCCATCAGTGGTCAGGGCCTCTATGGCTACACCTTC. Translating gives CAISGQGLYGYTF.

This sequence joins TRBV21-1 and TRBJ2-3; whether TRBD2, the table's D call, matches the DNA was not checked. TRBV21-1 is a recognized pseudogene. The CDR3 has 19 residues. The CDR3 region is CASSKAPSGRAILPDTQYF. CDR3 bases: TGTGCCAGCAGCAAAGCCCCTAGCGGGAGGGCCATCTTGCCAGATACGCAGTATTTT.

The V call is TRBV5-6, the J call TRBJ1-3, with 10 bases identical to TRBD1. V trimming: 5 bases; J trimming: 0 bases; junction bases outside the gene matches: 5. The V gene's germline CDR1 is SGHDT and CDR2 YYEEEE. This CDR3 has 16 residues. The CDR3 coding sequence is TGTGCCAGCAGTTTCCGGGACAGGGGCTCTGGAAACACCATATATTTT. Translating it yields CASSFRDRGSGNTIYF. Using reference TRBV5-6 and TRBJ1-3 for the parts outside the CDR3, the full variable domain is DAGVTQSPTHLIKTRGQQVTLRCSPKSGHDTVSWYQQALGQGPQFIFQYYEEEERQRGNFPDRFSGHQFPNYSSELNVNALLLGDSALYLCASSFRDRGSGNTIYFGEGSWLTVV.

The chain combines TRBV9 with TRBJ1-4, with TRBD1 matching over 8 bases. Trimming removed 4 bases from V and 8 bases from J; junction bases left unmatched: 7. The CDR3 sequence is 14 residues long. Per germline, CDR1 SGDLS and CDR2 YYNGEE. CDR3 DNA sequence: TGTGCCAGCAGCACGGGACAGGACAGGGAAAAACTGTTTTTT. It yields the protein CASSTGQDREKLFF.

This chain uses TRBV19 with TRBJ2-4, with 9 positions matching TRBD1. The V segment lost 5 bases and the J segment 1 base; nucleotides outside the gene matches: 6. This CDR3 contains 16 residues. Germline loops: CDR1 LNHDA, CDR2 SQIVND (reference sequence). This chain's CDR3 is CASSLDRGKAKNIQYF. The CDR3 DNA reads as TGTGCCAGTAGTCTCGACAGGGGGAAGGCCAAAAACATTCAGTACTTC.

The chain is built from TRBV27 and TRBJ1-5, with 7 bases aligning to TRBD1. The germline V gene encodes CDR1 MNHEY and CDR2 SMNVEV (reference sequence). Unmatched junction bases numbered 14, after V lost 8 bases and J lost 7 bases. The CDR3 runs to 15 residues. CDR3 loop: CASANQGQVGQPQHF. CDR3 DNA: TGTGCCAGCGCAAACCAAGGACAGGTGGGGCAGCCCCAGCATTTT.

The gene calls are TRBV27 and TRBJ2-5, with D unresolved. The V and J ends lost 3 bases and 2 bases respectively, with 25 bases between them. The CDR3 has 19 amino acids. The germline V gene has CDR1 MNHEY and CDR2 SMNVEV (reference sequence). The CDR3: CASSFGFAQSRPLQETQYF. The CDR3 DNA is TGTGCCAGCAGTTTCGGCTTTGCGCAGTCCCGTCCCCTACAAGAGACCCAGTACTTC.

The rearrangement links TRBV25-1 to TRBJ1-4, with 8 bases that match TRBD1. The germline V gene encodes CDR1 MGHDK and CDR2 SYGVNS. The trim removed 4 bases at V and 8 bases at J, leaving 6 bases unmatched. The CDR3 consists of 14 residues. In nucleotides, the CDR3 is TGTGCCAGCAGTGGAGGACAGGGATTCGAAAAACTGTTTTTT. Translation: CASSGGQGFEKLFF. Complete variable domain (other parts from reference TRBV25-1 and TRBJ1-4): EADIYQTPRYLVIGTGKKITLECSQTMGHDKMYWYQQDPGMELHLIHYSYGVNSTEKGDLSSESTVSRIRTEHFPLTLESARPSHTSQYLCASSGGQGFEKLFFGSGTQLSVL.

This chain connects TRBV6-6 to TRBJ2-7, with unresolved D. CDR1 MNHNY and CDR2 SVGAGI come from the germline V gene (reference sequence). V gave up 6 bases and J gave up 0 bases, with 3 bases separating them. The CDR3 totals 11 residues. Here the CDR3 DNA reads TGTGCCAGCAGAATCTCCTACGAGCAGTACTTC. Encoded protein: CASRISYEQYF.

The genes are TRBV5-6 and TRBJ2-5; possibly TRBD1 for D (5 bases). With the DNA end fitting TRBJ2-7 better, the J assignment may be wrong. The germline CDR1 and CDR2 sequences are SGHDT and YYEEEE. This CDR3 is built from 14 residues. The CDR3 DNA follows: TGTGCCAGCAGCTTTCGACAGCAACCCTACGAGCAGTACTTC. Its translation is CASSFRQQPYEQYF.